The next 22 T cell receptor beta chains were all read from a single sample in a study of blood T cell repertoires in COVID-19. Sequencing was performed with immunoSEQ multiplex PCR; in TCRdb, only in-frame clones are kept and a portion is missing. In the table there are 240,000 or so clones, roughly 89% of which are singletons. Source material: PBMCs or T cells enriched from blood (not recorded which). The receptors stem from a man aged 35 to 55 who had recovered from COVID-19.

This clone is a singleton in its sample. This CDR3 is CASSPGTDYGYTF. The CDR3 bases are TGTGCCAGCAGCCCCGGGACTGACTATGGCTACACCTTC. The gene calls are TRBV11-3 and TRBJ1-2, with D possibly matching TRBD1 (5 bases). The CDR3 runs to 13 residues. V was trimmed by 5 bases and J by 3 bases, leaving 10 bases between them. Looked up from germline, CDR1 is SGHNT and CDR2 is YENEEA.

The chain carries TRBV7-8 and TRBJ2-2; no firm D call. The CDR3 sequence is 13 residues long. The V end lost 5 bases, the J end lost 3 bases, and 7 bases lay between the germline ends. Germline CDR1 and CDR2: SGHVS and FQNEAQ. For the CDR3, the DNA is TGTGCCAGCAGCCCCTTCCACACCGGGGAGCTGTTTTTT. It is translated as CASSPFHTGELFF.

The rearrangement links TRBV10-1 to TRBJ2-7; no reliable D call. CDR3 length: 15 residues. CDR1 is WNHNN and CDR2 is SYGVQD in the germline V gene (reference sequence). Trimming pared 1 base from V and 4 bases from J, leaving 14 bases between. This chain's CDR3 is CASSELIRPPYEQYF. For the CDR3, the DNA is TGCGCCAGCAGTGAGTTAATCAGGCCACCATACGAGCAGTACTTC.

The CDR3 nucleotides are TGCGCCAGCAGCTTGTGGTCGGGGGGAACGAACACCGGGGAGCTGTTTTTT. This sequence encodes CASSLWSGGTNTGELFF. The chain employs TRBV5-1 and TRBJ2-2, with 7 bases aligning to TRBD2. V shed 1 base, J shed 0 bases, and the junction held 6 bases outside the gene matches. In germline, CDR1 is SGHRS, CDR2 YFSETQ. This CDR3 contains 17 residues.

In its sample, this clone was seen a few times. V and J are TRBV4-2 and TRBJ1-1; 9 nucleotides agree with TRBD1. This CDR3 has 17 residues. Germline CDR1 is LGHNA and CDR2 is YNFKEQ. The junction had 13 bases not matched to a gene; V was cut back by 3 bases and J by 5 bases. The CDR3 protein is CASSHSPGTGLFTEAFF. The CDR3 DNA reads TGTGCCAGCAGCCATAGTCCCGGGACAGGGCTTTTTACTGAAGCTTTCTTT.

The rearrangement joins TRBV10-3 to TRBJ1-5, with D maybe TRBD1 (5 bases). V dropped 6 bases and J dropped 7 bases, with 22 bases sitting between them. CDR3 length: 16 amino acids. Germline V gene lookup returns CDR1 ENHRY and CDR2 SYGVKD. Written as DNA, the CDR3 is TGTGCCATCAGCCAAGAGGTGGGAGGGGCCGGGCAGCCCCAGCATTTT. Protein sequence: CAISQEVGGAGQPQHF.

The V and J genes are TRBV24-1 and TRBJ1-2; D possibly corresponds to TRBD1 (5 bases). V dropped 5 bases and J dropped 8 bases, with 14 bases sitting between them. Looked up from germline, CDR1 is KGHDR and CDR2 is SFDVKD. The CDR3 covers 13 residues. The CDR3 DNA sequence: TGTGCCACCAGTGCCGGATCGGAGGGGGGCTACACCTTC. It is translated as CATSAGSEGGYTF.

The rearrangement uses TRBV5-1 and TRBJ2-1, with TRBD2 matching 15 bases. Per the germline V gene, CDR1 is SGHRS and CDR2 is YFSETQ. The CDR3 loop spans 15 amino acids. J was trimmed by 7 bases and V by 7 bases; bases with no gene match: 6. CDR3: CASGLAGGLGNEQFF. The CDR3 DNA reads TGCGCCAGCGGACTAGCGGGGGGGCTAGGTAATGAGCAGTTCTTC.

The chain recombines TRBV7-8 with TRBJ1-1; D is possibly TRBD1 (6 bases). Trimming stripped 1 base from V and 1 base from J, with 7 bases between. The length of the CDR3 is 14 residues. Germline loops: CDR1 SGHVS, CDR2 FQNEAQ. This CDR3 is CASSLGQENTEAFF. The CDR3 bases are TGTGCCAGCAGCTTAGGACAGGAGAACACTGAAGCTTTCTTT.

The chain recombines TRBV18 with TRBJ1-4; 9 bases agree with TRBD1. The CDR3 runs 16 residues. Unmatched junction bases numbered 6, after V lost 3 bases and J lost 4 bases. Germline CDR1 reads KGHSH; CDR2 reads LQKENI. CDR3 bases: TGTGCCAGCTCACCGCGACAGGGGGAGAATAATGAAAAACTGTTTTTT. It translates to CASSPRQGENNEKLFF.

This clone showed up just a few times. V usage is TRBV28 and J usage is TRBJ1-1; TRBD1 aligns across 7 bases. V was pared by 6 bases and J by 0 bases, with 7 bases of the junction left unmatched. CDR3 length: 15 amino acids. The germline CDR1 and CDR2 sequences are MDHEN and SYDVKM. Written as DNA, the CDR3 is TGTGCCAGCAGCCCCACCGGGACAGTGAACACTGAAGCTTTCTTT. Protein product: CASSPTGTVNTEAFF.

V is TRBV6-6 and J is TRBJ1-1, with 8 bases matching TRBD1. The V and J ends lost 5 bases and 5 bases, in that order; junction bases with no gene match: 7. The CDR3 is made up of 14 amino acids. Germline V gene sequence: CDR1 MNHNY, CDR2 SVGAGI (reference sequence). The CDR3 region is CASSTQGEGTEAFF. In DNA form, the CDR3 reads TGTGCCAGCAGTACACAGGGGGAGGGGACTGAAGCTTTCTTT.

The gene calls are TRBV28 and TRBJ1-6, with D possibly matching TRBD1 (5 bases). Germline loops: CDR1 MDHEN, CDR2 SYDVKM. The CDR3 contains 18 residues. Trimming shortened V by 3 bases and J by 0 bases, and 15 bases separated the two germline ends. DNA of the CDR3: TGTGCCAGCAGTTTTTCTGGGGCCTACAGCTCCTATAATTCACCCCTCCACTTT. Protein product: CASSFSGAYSSYNSPLHF.

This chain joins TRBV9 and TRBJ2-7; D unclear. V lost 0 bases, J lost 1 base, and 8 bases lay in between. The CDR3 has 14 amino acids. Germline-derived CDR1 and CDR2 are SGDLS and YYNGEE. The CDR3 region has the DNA TGTGCCAGCAGCGTAGTATCAGGTTCCTACGAGCAGTACTTC. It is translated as CASSVVSGSYEQYF. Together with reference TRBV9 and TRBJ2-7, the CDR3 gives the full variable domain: DSGVTQTPKHLITATGQRVTLRCSPRSGDLSVYWYQQSLDQGLQFLIQYYNGEERAKGNILERFSAQQFPDLHSELNLSSLELGDSALYFCASSVVSGSYEQYFGPGTRLTVT.

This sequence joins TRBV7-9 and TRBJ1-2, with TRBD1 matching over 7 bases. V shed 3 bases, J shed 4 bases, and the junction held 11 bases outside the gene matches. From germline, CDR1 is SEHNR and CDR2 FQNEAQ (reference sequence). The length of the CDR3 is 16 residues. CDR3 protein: CASSFDGTVRSYGYTF. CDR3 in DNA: TGTGCCAGCAGCTTCGACGGGACAGTCCGATCCTATGGCTACACCTTC.

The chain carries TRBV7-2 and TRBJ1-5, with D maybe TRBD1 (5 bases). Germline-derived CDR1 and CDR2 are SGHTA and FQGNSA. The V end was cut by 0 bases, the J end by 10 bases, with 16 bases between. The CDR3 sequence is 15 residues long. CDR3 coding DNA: TGTGCCAGCAGCTTAGCGTGGGGCTCGCTGGATCCCCAGCATTTT. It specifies CASSLAWGSLDPQHF.

The CDR3 loop is CASSDLRQRETQYF. The CDR3 DNA is TGCGCCAGCAGTGACCTACGGCAGCGGGAGACCCAGTACTTC. The V and J genes are TRBV10-2 and TRBJ2-5; D might be TRBD2 (5 bases). Trimming left V 3 bases short and J 5 bases short, with 13 bases between. CDR1 is WSHSY, CDR2 SAAADI, per germline. This CDR3 has 14 amino acids.

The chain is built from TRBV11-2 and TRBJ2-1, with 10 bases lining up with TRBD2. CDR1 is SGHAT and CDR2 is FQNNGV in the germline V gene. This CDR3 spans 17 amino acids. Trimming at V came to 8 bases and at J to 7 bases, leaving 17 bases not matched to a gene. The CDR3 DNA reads TGTGCCAGCTCCCCCACGGTGGCTAGCGGGAGAGGGAATGAGCAGTTCTTC. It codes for CASSPTVASGRGNEQFF.

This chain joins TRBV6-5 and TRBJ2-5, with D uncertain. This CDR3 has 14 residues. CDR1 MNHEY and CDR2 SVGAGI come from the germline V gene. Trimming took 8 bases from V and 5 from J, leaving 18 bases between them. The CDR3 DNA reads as TGTGCCAGCCACCTCCAGAACACCAGGGAGACCCAGTACTTC. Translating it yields CASHLQNTRETQYF.

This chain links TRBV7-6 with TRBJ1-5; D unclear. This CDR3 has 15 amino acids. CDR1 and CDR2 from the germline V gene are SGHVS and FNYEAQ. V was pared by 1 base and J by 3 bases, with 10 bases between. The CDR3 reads CASSLGMRDNQPQHF. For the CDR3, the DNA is TGTGCCAGCAGCTTAGGGATGAGGGACAATCAGCCCCAGCATTTT.

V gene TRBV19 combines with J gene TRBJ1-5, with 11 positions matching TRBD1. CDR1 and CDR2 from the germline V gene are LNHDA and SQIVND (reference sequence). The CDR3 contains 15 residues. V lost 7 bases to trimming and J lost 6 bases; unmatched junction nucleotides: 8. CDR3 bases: TGTGCCAGTATGCGCCTGGACAGGGGGCCTCAGCCCCAGCATTTT. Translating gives CASMRLDRGPQPQHF.

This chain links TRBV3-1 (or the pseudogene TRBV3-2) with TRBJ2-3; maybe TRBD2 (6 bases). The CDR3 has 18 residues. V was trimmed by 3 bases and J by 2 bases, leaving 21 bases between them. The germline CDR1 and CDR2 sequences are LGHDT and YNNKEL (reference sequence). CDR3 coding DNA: TGTGCCAGCAGCCATTGGGCGGGGTCATGCCGGAACACAGATACGCAGTATTTT. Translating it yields CASSHWAGSCRNTDTQYF.